This TCR beta chain derives from a study of multiple sclerosis patients with progressive multifocal leukoencephalopathy. Points from the study as a whole: Less diverse TRB repertoires were suggested in most PML patients. Clones expanded at PML were already present before and during natalizumab.

Comments on this clone: Its specificity is unknown.

Stated time point: before natalizumab initiation. The length of the CDR3 is 14 residues. Looked up from germline, CDR1 is WSHSY and CDR2 is SAAADI. V gave up 1 base and J gave up 3 bases, with 10 bases separating them. Using immunoSEQ multiplex PCR, the repertoire was profiled, and TCRdb retains in-frame clones only, with some absent. The profile covers about 32,000 clones, with 92% appearing a single time and 1.5% to 2.5% taken by the ten largest. The chain uses TRBV10-2 and TRBJ2-7, with D unresolved. Input material: PBMCs. This TCR derives from a man aged 25 to 40 with multiple sclerosis. The CDR3 DNA is TGCGCCAGCAGTGAGTTCACCGCCTACTACGAGCAGTACGTC. It yields the protein CASSEFTAYYEQYV.